These T cell receptor beta chains were read from a single sample in a study of OX40 agonist ivuxolimab in advanced cancers. Using immunoSEQ multiplex PCR, the repertoire was profiled, and TCRdb retains in-frame clones only, with some absent. The table lists over 40,000 clones, around 81% of them singletons. The source was CD4+ or CD8+ T cells sorted from blood, collected in a trial of the OX40 agonist ivuxolimab. Every receptor here comes from an adult with an advanced solid tumor such as melanoma, head and neck, liver or kidney cancer. CDR3s include the opening cysteine and the closing phenylalanine or tryptophan. The D gene is left open where the match is weak. Size tells how often a clone was seen (once, few, many) or the class of an expanded clone, and some rows leave it out.

cdr3_nt cdr3_aa clone_size v_call d_call j_call
TGTGCCATCAGTGAGGAATACGAGCAGTACTTC CAISEEYEQYF . TRBV10-3 . TRBJ2-7
TGCAGTGCTAGGGACTCCTACGAGCAGTACTTC CSARDSYEQYF . TRBV20-1 . TRBJ2-7
TGTGCCAGTAGTATAGGAGGGGGACCCACTGAAGCTTTCTTT CASSIGGGPTEAFF . TRBV19 . TRBJ1-1
TGTGCCACCCTATCGGAGAGGGGGGCAGATACGCAGTATTTT CATLSERGADTQYF few TRBV10-3 . TRBJ2-3
TGTGCCAGCAGCCCCGGACGGGTCACTGAAGCTTTCTTT CASSPGRVTEAFF . TRBV6-5 . TRBJ1-1
TGTGCCAGCAGCGTCGGGACTAGTCGTGAGCAGTTCTTC CASSVGTSREQFF . TRBV9 TRBD2 TRBJ2-1
TGTGCCAGCAGACGGGACCAAGCCTACGAGCAGTACTTC CASRRDQAYEQYF . TRBV5-8 . TRBJ2-7
TGTGCCTGGAGTGTTATGGTCTACGAGCAGTACTTC CAWSVMVYEQYF . TRBV30 . TRBJ2-7
TGTGCCAGCAGTGATGTCCGGACTAGCGGGTCCTACGAGCAGTACTTC CASSDVRTSGSYEQYF . TRBV25-1 TRBD2 TRBJ2-7
TGTGCCACCAGCAGAGGGAGCGAGACCCAGTACTTC CATSRGSETQYF . TRBV15 . TRBJ2-5
TGTGCCAGCAGCGCGCCTCTAGCCAACTATGGCTACACCTTC CASSAPLANYGYTF once TRBV9 . TRBJ1-2
TGTGCCAGCAGCCCTAGCCCCAGCACAGATACGCAGTATTTT CASSPSPSTDTQYF . TRBV11-1 . TRBJ2-3
TGTGCCAGCAGTCGACTAGCCCCCGGGGCCAACGTCCTGACTTTC CASSRLAPGANVLTF once TRBV2 TRBD2 TRBJ2-6
TGTGCCACCTCACTATCACCCAGGGACACGCTCATCTTC CATSLSPRDTLIF . TRBV10-3 . TRBJ2-7
TGTGCCAGCTCACCGACCCCGAACACTGAAGCTTTCTTT CASSPTPNTEAFF . TRBV18 . TRBJ1-1
TGTGCCAGTAGCAGGACAGGGGGCGACGAGCAGTACTTC CASSRTGGDEQYF . TRBV19 TRBD1 TRBJ2-7
TGTGCCAGCAGTGGCAACAATGAGCAGTTCTTC CASSGNNEQFF . TRBV6-4 . TRBJ2-1
TGTGCCCTCGGGACTAAGAACACCGGGGAGCTGTTTTTT CALGTKNTGELFF . TRBV7-8 TRBD2 TRBJ2-2
TGTGCCTGGAGTTTTAAGGTCTCGGGACAGGTCATATGCACCTTC CAWSFKVSGQVICTF . TRBV30 TRBD1 TRBJ1-2
TGTGCCAGCAGCTTAGCCCTCATTAATAGCGGGAGGAATGAGCAGTTCTTC CASSLALINSGRNEQFF . TRBV11-3 TRBD2 TRBJ2-1
TGCGCCAGCAGCCAAGATCCACGGGACGCTGAAGCTTTCTTT CASSQDPRDAEAFF . TRBV4-1 . TRBJ1-1
TGTGCCACCAGCAGAGGCCGACAGGGCCAAGAGACCCAGTACTTC CATSRGRQGQETQYF . TRBV15 TRBD1 TRBJ2-5
TGTGCCAGCAGTGGAAGGTTAGCGGGGTACGAGCAGTACTTC CASSGRLAGYEQYF . TRBV2 TRBD2 TRBJ2-7